Shown below are 15 T cell receptor beta chains from a single sample sequenced in a study of blood T cells in healthy people across ages. A J-beta primer mix and a sample-barcoded 5' primer were used in a second PCR of roughly 7 to 12 cycles. TCRdb called the 5' RACE reads again in MiXCR, with one record for every CDR3 protein. The sample shows roughly 1,300,000 distinct CDR3 sequences, around 59% of them seen only once. Material for sequencing was blood. The receptors were gathered from a man aged 18-30 years in good health.

The rearrangement joins TRBV10-3 to TRBJ1-1, with D maybe TRBD1 (5 bases). V lost 4 bases to trimming and J lost 6 bases, with 15 bases between them. This CDR3 is built from 14 residues. Germline CDR1 and CDR2: ENHRY and SYGVKD. In DNA, the CDR3 is TGTGCCATCAGTGTCGGAGGGGTAGGGGCTGAAGCTTTCTTT. It encodes CAISVGGVGAEAFF.

J is TRBJ1-6 and V is TRBV10-3; D remains unclear. Between the trimmed V and J ends, which lost 3 bases and 13 bases, there was a span of 7 bases. CDR1 is ENHRY, CDR2 SYGVKD, per germline. This CDR3 is built from 11 residues. The CDR3 region has the DNA TGTGCCATCAGTGACCCAACGCCCCTCCACTTT. Translated: CAISDPTPLHF.

The chain links TRBV20-1 to TRBJ2-4, with 9 bases that match TRBD1. Germline V gene lookup returns CDR1 DFQATT and CDR2 SNEGSKA (reference sequence). After removal of 6 bases from V and 13 bases from J, the junction contained 22 bases not matched to a gene. The CDR3 consists of 16 residues. CDR3 sequence reads: CSATMAGTGFPSEQYF. The CDR3 region has the DNA TGCAGTGCCACCATGGCAGGGACAGGGTTTCCTAGTGAGCAGTACTTC.

Notes on this clonotype: A junction end diverges from the germline sequence, so it may reflect a read error. The genes are TRBV7-7 and TRBJ2-3; D gene uncertain. This CDR3 has 14 amino acids. Germline assignment: CDR1 SSHAT and CDR2 FNYEAQ (reference sequence). The CDR3 DNA reads TGTGCTAGCAGCTCAAGGACCCGCACAGATACGCAGTATTTT. This sequence encodes CASSSRTRTDTQYF. Full variable domain (rest looked up from reference TRBV7-7 and TRBJ2-3): GAGVSQSPRYKVTKRGQDVTLRCDPISSHATLYWYQQALGQGPEFLTYFNYEAQPDKSGLPSDRFSAERPEGSISTLTIQRTEQRDSAMYRCASSSRTRTDTQYFGPGTRLTVL.

The V and J genes are TRBV6-2 or TRBV6-3 and TRBJ1-5; D gene ambiguous. Germline V gene sequence: CDR1 MNHEY, CDR2 SVGEGT. The CDR3 loop spans 14 amino acids. The germline V and J ends were trimmed by 4 bases and 1 base, with 8 bases remaining between them. CDR3: CASSSIWSNQPQHF. CDR3 bases: TGTGCCAGCAGTTCGATATGGAGCAATCAGCCCCAGCATTTT.

The V call is TRBV6-6, the J call TRBJ2-4; TRBD1 or TRBD2 may be the D gene (5 bases each). With the DNA end fitting TRBJ2-7 better, the J assignment may be wrong. Germline values: CDR1 MNHNY, CDR2 SVGAGI (reference sequence). This CDR3 has 14 amino acids. The CDR3 DNA is TGTGCCAGCTATAATAGTGGGGGTCAAGTCGAGCAGTACTTC. Translating it yields CASYNSGGQVEQYF.

For this clonotype: The germline gene is not matched at one end of the junction; a read error may be the cause. The V call is TRBV12-3 or TRBV12-4, the J call TRBJ2-7; possibly TRBD1 or TRBD2 for D (6 bases each). The CDR3 totals 15 residues. In DNA, the CDR3 is TGTGCCAGCAGTAACGGGGGCGCCGGGTCCTACGAGCGGTACTTC. This encodes CASSNGGAGSYERYF.

The chain combines TRBV7-2 with TRBJ2-4, with TRBD2 matching 9 bases. CDR1 is SGHTA, CDR2 FQGNSA, per germline. The V and J ends lost 1 base and 7 bases, in that order; junction bases with no gene match: 5. The CDR3 is 15 amino acids. The CDR3 DNA sequence: TGTGCCAGCAGCTTAGATCTAGCGGGGAGGAACATTCAGTACTTC. Translation: CASSLDLAGRNIQYF. Drawing the rest from reference TRBV7-2 and TRBJ2-4, the complete variable domain is GAGVSQSPSNKVTEKGKDVELRCDPISGHTALYWYRQSLGQGLEFLIYFQGNSAPDKSGLPSDRFSAERTGGSVSTLTIQRTQQEDSAVYLCASSLDLAGRNIQYFGAGTRLSVL.

The chain joins TRBV20-1 to TRBJ2-3, with no clear D. The V end was cut by 3 bases, the J end by 1 base, with 11 bases between. CDR3 length equals 14 residues. Germline V gene sequence: CDR1 DFQATT, CDR2 SNEGSKA (reference sequence). This CDR3 reads CSASLPPRTDTQYF. The CDR3 DNA reads TGCAGTGCTAGTCTCCCCCCACGCACAGATACGCAGTATTTT.

The chain links TRBV3-1 to TRBJ2-6, with TRBD2 as a possible D gene (6 bases). Per germline, CDR1 LGHDT and CDR2 YNNKEL (reference sequence). The CDR3 consists of 16 residues. V was pared by 4 bases and J by 8 bases, with 18 bases between. DNA of the CDR3: TGTGCCAGCAGCCTCGCCCCGGGAGCCCCTCCCAACGTCCTGACTTTC. Protein product: CASSLAPGAPPNVLTF.

The gene calls are TRBV20-1 and TRBJ2-1; D possibly corresponds to TRBD2 (6 bases). This CDR3 is 13 amino acids long. V was clipped by 1 base and J by 7 bases, with 11 bases between them. In germline, CDR1 is DFQATT, CDR2 SNEGSKA (reference sequence). CDR3 region: CSARGLVDNEQFF. The CDR3 DNA reads as TGCAGTGCTAGAGGACTAGTCGATAATGAGCAGTTCTTC.

This clonotype was seen a handful of times. The V and J genes are TRBV29-1 and TRBJ2-5, with D perhaps assigned TRBD1 or TRBD2 (5 bases each). Germline V gene sequence: CDR1 SQVTM, CDR2 ANQGSEA. The CDR3 is made up of 15 amino acids. Trimming pared 0 bases from V and 5 bases from J, leaving 16 bases between. CDR3 amino acids: CSVEDLGGAGETQYF. CDR3 in DNA: TGCAGCGTTGAAGATCTTGGGGGAGCTGGGGAGACCCAGTACTTC. The full variable domain, in which reference TRBV29-1 and TRBJ2-5 provide the parts outside the CDR3, is SAVISQKPSRDICQRGTSLTIQCQVDSQVTMMFWYRQQPGQSLTLIATANQGSEATYESGFVIDKFPISRPNLTFSTLTVSNMSPEDSSIYLCSVEDLGGAGETQYFGPGTRLLVL.

This rearrangement joins TRBV7-9 to TRBJ1-2, with TRBD1 as a possible D gene (6 bases). Germline loops: CDR1 SEHNR, CDR2 FQNEAQ (reference sequence). The CDR3 sequence is 13 residues long. Deletions cut 5 bases from V and 3 bases from J, with 10 bases between. The CDR3, as DNA: TGTGCCAGCAGCCACGCAGGGGACTATGGCTACACCTTC. Amino acids: CASSHAGDYGYTF. Full variable domain (rest looked up from reference TRBV7-9 and TRBJ1-2): DTGVSQNPRHKITKRGQNVTFRCDPISEHNRLYWYRQTLGQGPEFLTYFQNEAQLEKSRLLSDRFSAERPKGSFSTLEIQRTEQGDSAMYLCASSHAGDYGYTFGSGTRLTVV.

Comments on this clonotype: The junction departs from the called germline gene at one end, perhaps through a read error. The rearrangement joins TRBV4-3 to TRBJ2-1; the match to TRBD2 covers 11 bases. This CDR3 is 14 amino acids long. CDR1 LGHNA and CDR2 YSLEER come from the germline V gene. The CDR3 spells CASSPSGRYNEQFF. The CDR3 region has the DNA TGTGCCAGCAGCCCTAGCGGGAGGTACAATGAGCAGTTCTTC.

The chain couples TRBV7-2 to TRBJ1-4; D call uncertain. The germline V and J ends were trimmed by 0 bases and 8 bases, with 13 bases remaining between them. The germline CDR1 and CDR2 sequences are SGHTA and FQGNSA. CDR3 length equals 15 residues. The CDR3 DNA is TGTGCCAGCAGCTTAGCGGGAATCATCGGGGAAAAACTGTTTTTT. Translated, it gives CASSLAGIIGEKLFF.